The present T cell receptor beta chain was sequenced within a study of T cell responses to AZD1222 COVID-19 vaccine. Whole-study findings and limits: Receipt of two AZD1222 doses was followed by a rise in Spike-specific TCR breadth and depth. Donor demographics were predominantly white British with a female majority; clonal diversity may be underestimated. Repertoire sampling happened only post peak T cell response. The study reported that nearly half of spike-specific TCRs target unmutated variant regions.

Assay used: immunoSEQ multiplex PCR; TCRdb lists only in-frame clones, some missing. The sample gives 100,000 to 120,000 clones, about 90% of which show up once; approximately 8% is in the top ten. The CDR3 is made up of 14 amino acids. V was trimmed by 5 bases and J by 4 bases, leaving 13 bases between them. Germline CDR1 SGHNT, CDR2 YENEEA. Of note for this clone: Its antigen is unidentified.

The source material was peripheral blood, sampled on day 0 of AZD1222 vaccination. The chain carries TRBV11-3 and TRBJ2-3; a weak D match, TRBD2 (6 bases). The receptor was isolated from an adult in good health. The CDR3 here is CASSLRGGSDTQYF. The DNA of the CDR3 is TGTGCCAGCAGCCTGCGTGGGGGGTCAGATACGCAGTATTTT. Supplemented by reference TRBV11-3 and TRBJ2-3, the full variable domain reads EAGVVQSPRYKIIEKKQPVAFWCNPISGHNTLYWYLQNLGQGPELLIRYENEEAVDDSQLPKDRFSAERLKGVDSTLKIQPAELGDSAVYLCASSLRGGSDTQYFGPGTRLTVL.